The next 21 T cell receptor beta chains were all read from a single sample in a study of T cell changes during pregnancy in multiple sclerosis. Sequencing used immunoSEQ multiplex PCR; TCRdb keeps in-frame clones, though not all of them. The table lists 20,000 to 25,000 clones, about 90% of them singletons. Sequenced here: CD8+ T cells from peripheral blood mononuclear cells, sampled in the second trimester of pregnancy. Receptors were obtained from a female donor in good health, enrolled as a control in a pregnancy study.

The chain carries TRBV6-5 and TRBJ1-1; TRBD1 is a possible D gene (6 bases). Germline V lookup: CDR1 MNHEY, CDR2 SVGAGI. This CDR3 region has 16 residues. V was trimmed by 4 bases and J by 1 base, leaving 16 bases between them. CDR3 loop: CASSSSPTGWNTEAFF. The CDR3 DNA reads TGTGCCAGCAGTTCGTCCCCGACAGGCTGGAACACTGAAGCTTTCTTT.

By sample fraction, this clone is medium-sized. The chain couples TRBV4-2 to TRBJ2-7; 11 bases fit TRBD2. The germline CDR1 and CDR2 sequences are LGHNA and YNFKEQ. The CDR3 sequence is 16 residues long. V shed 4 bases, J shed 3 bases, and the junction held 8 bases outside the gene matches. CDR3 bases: TGTGCCAGCAGCCCAACAGTCGGGACTAGCGGCTACGAGCAGTACTTC. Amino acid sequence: CASSPTVGTSGYEQYF.

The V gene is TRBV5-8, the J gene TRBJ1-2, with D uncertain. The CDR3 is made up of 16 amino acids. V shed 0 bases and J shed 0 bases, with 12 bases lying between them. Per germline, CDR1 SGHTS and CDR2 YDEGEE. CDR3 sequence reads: CASSLGWRNSNYGYTF. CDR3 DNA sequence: TGTGCCAGCAGCTTGGGTTGGCGGAACTCTAACTATGGCTACACCTTC.

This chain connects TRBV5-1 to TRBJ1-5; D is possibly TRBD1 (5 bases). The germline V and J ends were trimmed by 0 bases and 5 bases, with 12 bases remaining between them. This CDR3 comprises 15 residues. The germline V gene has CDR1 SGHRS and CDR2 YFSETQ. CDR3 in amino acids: CASSLAGGSDQPQHF. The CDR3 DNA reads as TGCGCCAGCAGCTTGGCCGGGGGGTCGGATCAGCCCCAGCATTTT.

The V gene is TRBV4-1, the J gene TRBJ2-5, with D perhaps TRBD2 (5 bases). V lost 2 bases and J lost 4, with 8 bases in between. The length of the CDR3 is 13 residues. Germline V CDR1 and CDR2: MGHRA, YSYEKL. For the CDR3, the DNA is TGCGCCAGCAGCCAACTAGCAGCAGAGACCCAGTACTTC. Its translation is CASSQLAAETQYF.

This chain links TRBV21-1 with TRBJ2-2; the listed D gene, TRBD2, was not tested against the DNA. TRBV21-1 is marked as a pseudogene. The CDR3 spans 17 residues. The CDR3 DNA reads TGTGCCAGCAGCTTACCGAGCGGGAGCTTCTCCACCGGGGAGCTGTTTTTT. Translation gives CASSLPSGSFSTGELFF.

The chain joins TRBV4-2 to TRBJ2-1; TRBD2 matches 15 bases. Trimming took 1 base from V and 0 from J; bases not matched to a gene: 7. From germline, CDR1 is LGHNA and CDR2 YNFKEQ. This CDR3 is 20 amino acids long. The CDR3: CASSQGPGLAGGLSYNEQFF. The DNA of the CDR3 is TGTGCCAGCAGCCAAGGACCGGGACTAGCGGGGGGCCTCTCCTACAATGAGCAGTTCTTC.

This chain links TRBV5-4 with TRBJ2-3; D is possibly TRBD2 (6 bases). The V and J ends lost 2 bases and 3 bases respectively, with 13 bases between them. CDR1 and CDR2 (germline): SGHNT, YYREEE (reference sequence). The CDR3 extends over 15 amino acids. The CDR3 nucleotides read TGTGCCAGCAGCTTTTCCGGGGGAAGTACAGATACGCAGTATTTT. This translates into CASSFSGGSTDTQYF.

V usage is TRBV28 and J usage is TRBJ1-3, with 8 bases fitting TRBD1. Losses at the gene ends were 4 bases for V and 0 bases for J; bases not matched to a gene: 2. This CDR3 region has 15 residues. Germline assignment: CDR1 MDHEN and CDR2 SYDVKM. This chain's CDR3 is CASSWDRNSGNTIYF. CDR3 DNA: TGTGCCAGCAGTTGGGACAGGAACTCTGGAAACACCATATATTTT.

Here the CDR3 reads CASSEDGQGAYEQYF. DNA of the CDR3: TGTGCCAGCAGTGAAGACGGACAGGGGGCCTACGAGCAGTACTTC. J is TRBJ2-7 and V is TRBV2; 10 bases are a match to TRBD1. V trimming: 1 base; J trimming: 2 bases; junction bases outside the gene matches: 2. The CDR3 covers 15 residues. CDR1 is SNHLY and CDR2 is FYNNEI in the germline V gene.

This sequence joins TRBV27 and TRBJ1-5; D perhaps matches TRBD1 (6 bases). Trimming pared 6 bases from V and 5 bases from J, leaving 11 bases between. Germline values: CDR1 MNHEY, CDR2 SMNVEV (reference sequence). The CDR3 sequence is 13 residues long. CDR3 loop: CASRPAGDQPQHF. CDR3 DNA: TGTGCCAGCAGGCCGGCAGGGGATCAGCCCCAGCATTTT.

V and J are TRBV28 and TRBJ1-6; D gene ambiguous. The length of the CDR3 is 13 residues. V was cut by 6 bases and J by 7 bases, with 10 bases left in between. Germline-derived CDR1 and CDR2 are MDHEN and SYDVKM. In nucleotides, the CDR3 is TGTGCCAGCAGGCAGGCCCCAAATTCACCCCTCCACTTT. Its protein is CASRQAPNSPLHF.

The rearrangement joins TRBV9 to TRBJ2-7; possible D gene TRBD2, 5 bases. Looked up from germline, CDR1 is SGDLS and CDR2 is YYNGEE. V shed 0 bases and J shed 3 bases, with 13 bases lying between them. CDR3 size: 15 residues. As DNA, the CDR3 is TGTGCCAGCAGCGTAGAACCGGGATCTTACTACGAGCAGTACTTC. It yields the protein CASSVEPGSYYEQYF.

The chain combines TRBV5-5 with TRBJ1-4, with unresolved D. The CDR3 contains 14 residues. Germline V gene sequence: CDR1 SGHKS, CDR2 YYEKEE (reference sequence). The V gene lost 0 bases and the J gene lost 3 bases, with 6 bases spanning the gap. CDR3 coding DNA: TGTGCCAGCAGCTTGGACACCGCTAATGAAAAACTGTTTTTT. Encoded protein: CASSLDTANEKLFF.

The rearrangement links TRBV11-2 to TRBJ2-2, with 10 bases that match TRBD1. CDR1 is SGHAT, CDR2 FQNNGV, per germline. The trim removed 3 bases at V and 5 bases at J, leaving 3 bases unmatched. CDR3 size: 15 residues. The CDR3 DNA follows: TGTGCCAGCAGCTTCAGGGGACAGGGGACCGGGGAGCTGTTTTTT. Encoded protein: CASSFRGQGTGELFF.

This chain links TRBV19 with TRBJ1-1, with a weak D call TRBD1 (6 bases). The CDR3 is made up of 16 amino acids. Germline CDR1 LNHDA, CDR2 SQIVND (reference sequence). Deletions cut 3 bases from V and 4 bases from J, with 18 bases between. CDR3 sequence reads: CASSMGASWVLTEAFF. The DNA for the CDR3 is TGTGCCAGTAGTATGGGGGCCAGTTGGGTTCTCACTGAAGCTTTCTTT.

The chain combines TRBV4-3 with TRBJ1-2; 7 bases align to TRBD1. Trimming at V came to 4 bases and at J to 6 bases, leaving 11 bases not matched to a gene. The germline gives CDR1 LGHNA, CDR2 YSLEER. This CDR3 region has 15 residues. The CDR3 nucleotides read TGCGCCAGCAGCCCCGAGACAGGGTCAAGGAATGGCTACACCTTC. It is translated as CASSPETGSRNGYTF.

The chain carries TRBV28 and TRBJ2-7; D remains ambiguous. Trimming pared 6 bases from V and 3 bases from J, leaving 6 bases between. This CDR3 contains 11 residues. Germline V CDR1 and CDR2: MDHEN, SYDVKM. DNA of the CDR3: TGTGCCAGCAGCAACTACTACGAGCAGTACTTC. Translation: CASSNYYEQYF.

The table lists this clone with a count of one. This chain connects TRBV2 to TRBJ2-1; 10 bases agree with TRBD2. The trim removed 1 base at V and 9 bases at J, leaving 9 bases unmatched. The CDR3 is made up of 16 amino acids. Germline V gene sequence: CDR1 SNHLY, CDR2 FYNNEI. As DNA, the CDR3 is TGTGCCAGCAGTGAAGGAATAGCTAGCGGGAGTACTGAGCAGTTCTTC. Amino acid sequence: CASSEGIASGSTEQFF.

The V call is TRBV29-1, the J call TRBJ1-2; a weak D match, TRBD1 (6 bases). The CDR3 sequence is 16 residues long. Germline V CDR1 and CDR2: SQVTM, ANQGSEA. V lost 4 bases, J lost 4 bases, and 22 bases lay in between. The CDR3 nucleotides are TGCAGCGTTGCGGCCAGGGGCAATTTCGGGTCCTATGGCTACACCTTC. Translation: CSVAARGNFGSYGYTF.

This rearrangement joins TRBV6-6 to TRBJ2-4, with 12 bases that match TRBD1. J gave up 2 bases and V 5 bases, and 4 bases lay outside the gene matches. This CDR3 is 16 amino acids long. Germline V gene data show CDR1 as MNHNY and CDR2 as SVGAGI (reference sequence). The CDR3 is CASSPRDRGPKNIQYF. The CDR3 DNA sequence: TGTGCCAGCAGTCCCCGGGACAGGGGGCCCAAAAACATTCAGTACTTC.